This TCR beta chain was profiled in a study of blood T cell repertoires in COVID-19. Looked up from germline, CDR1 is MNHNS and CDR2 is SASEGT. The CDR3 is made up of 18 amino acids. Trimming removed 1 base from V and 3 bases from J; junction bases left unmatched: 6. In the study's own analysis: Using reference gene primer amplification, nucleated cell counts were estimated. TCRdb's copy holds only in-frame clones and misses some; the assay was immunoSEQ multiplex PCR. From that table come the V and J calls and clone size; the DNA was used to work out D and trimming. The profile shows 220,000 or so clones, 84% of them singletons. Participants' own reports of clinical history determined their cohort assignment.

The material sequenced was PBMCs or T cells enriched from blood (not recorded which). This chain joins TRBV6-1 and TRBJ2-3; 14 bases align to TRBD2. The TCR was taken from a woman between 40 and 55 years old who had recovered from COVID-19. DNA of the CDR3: TGTGCCAGCAGTGAAGGGGGCGGGACTAGCGGGAGAACAGATACGCAGTATTTT. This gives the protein CASSEGGGTSGRTDTQYF.